These 27 T cell receptor beta chains originate from one sample sequenced in a study of cytomegalovirus exposure and HLA in healthy donors. PCR employed 60 Vbeta and 13 Jbeta primers. Data came from immunoSEQ multiplex PCR; TCRdb stores just in-frame clones and leaves some out. The table has tens of thousands of clones, 70% to 85% seen once. The source material was PBMCs. All receptors derive from a man in his forties in good health and CMV-seropositive.

CDR3 in DNA: TGTGCCAGCAGCTCCCAGCAGGGTACTGCTGAAGCTTTCTTT. Amino acid sequence: CASSSQQGTAEAFF. V and J are TRBV7-2 and TRBJ1-1, with D possibly TRBD1 on 5 matching bases. Germline-derived CDR1 and CDR2 are SGHTA and FQGNSA. This CDR3 is built from 14 residues. V was clipped by 4 bases and J by 6 bases, with 15 bases between them.

The V call is TRBV2, the J call TRBJ2-1, with D maybe TRBD2 (6 bases). This CDR3 spans 15 amino acids. Germline V lookup: CDR1 SNHLY, CDR2 FYNNEI. V dropped 3 bases and J dropped 5 bases, with 14 bases sitting between them. CDR3 in amino acids: CASSEPAGLNNEQFF. CDR3 DNA sequence: TGTGCCAGCAGTGAGCCAGCGGGTTTAAACAATGAGCAGTTCTTC. Variable domain in full (rest from reference TRBV2 and TRBJ2-1): EPEVTQTPSHQVTQMGQEVILRCVPISNHLYFYWYRQILGQKVEFLVSFYNNEISEKSEIFDDQFSVERPDGSNFTLKIRSTKLEDSAMYFCASSEPAGLNNEQFFGPGTRLTVL.

This clone was seen once. The V gene is TRBV2, the J gene TRBJ2-7; 8 bases align to TRBD2. Trimming removed 4 bases from V and 0 bases from J; junction bases left unmatched: 8. Germline lookup yields CDR1 SNHLY and CDR2 FYNNEI. The CDR3 is made up of 16 amino acids. CDR3 loop: CASSGPGTSGSYEQYF. The CDR3 nucleotides are TGTGCCAGCAGTGGGCCTGGTACTAGCGGCTCCTACGAGCAGTACTTC.

The V gene is TRBV11-2, the J gene TRBJ2-7, with D perhaps TRBD2 (5 bases). Between the trimmed V and J ends, which lost 5 bases and 5 bases, there was a span of 19 bases. This CDR3 is 15 amino acids long. CDR1 SGHAT and CDR2 FQNNGV come from the germline V gene. The CDR3 region is CASSRTGQPTHEQYF. The CDR3 DNA reads TGTGCCAGCAGCCGGACTGGGCAGCCTACGCACGAGCAGTACTTC.

The chain couples TRBV5-4 to TRBJ1-5; tentative D call: TRBD1 (6 bases). V lost 3 bases and J 2 bases, leaving 15 bases between the germline ends. Per germline, CDR1 SGHNT and CDR2 YYREEE (reference sequence). The length of the CDR3 is 16 residues. This CDR3 is CASSYSLSGGNQPQHF. The CDR3, as DNA: TGTGCCAGCAGCTACAGTCTCTCAGGGGGCAATCAGCCCCAGCATTTT.

This clone was counted once. The rearrangement uses TRBV19 and TRBJ1-5, with 7 positions matching TRBD1. V shed 5 bases and J 1 base; nucleotides not matched to a gene: 5. The CDR3 covers 15 residues. The germline gives CDR1 LNHDA, CDR2 SQIVND (reference sequence). DNA for the CDR3: TGTGCCAGTAGTTTCGGGACAGCGAGCAATCAGCCCCAGCATTTT. Its protein product is CASSFGTASNQPQHF.

This rearrangement joins TRBV4-1 to TRBJ1-2; D gene unclear. Germline lookup yields CDR1 MGHRA and CDR2 YSYEKL. The CDR3 covers 15 residues. The V end was cut by 1 base, the J end by 0 bases, with 9 bases between. CDR3 loop: CASSQGLQANYGYTF. Written as DNA, the CDR3 is TGCGCCAGCAGCCAAGGCTTGCAGGCTAACTATGGCTACACCTTC.

This clone has just one count. This sequence joins TRBV6-5 and TRBJ1-2; 8 bases align to TRBD1. The CDR3 spans 14 residues. Germline trimming cut 7 bases from V and 4 bases from J; bases unmatched to any gene: 8. Germline loops: CDR1 MNHEY, CDR2 SVGAGI. DNA for the CDR3: TGTGCCAGCACCATTCGGACAGGGACCTATGGCTACACCTTC. It yields the protein CASTIRTGTYGYTF.

In this sample, this clone turned up a few times. The CDR3 DNA reads as TGCAGTGCCCCAGTGAACACTGAAGCTTTCTTT. Translating it yields CSAPVNTEAFF. V usage is TRBV20-1 and J usage is TRBJ1-1; unclear D gene. V shed 6 bases and J shed 0 bases, with 5 bases lying between them. Germline assignment: CDR1 DFQATT and CDR2 SNEGSKA (reference sequence). CDR3 length: 11 amino acids.

The V gene is TRBV27, the J gene TRBJ2-2; 7 bases map to TRBD1. Germline CDR1 MNHEY, CDR2 SMNVEV (reference sequence). The CDR3 covers 16 residues. Trimming cost V 4 bases and J 4 bases; bases outside gene matches: 9. The CDR3 spells CASSSDRISATGELFF. The CDR3, as DNA: TGTGCCAGCAGTTCGGACAGGATTTCTGCCACCGGGGAGCTGTTTTTT.

V usage is TRBV7-7 and J usage is TRBJ2-1; TRBD1 might be the D (6 bases). The CDR3 loop spans 14 amino acids. CDR1 and CDR2 (germline): SSHAT, FNYEAQ (reference sequence). Trimming took 8 bases from V and 9 from J, leaving 20 bases between them. The CDR3 DNA reads as TGTGCCAGCGGGATGGGGCTTAGGGGGAGTGAGCAGTTCTTC. The encoded protein is CASGMGLRGSEQFF.

The chain recombines TRBV9 with TRBJ1-4, with 7 bases aligning to TRBD1. CDR1 SGDLS and CDR2 YYNGEE come from the germline V gene. CDR3 size: 14 residues. Trimming cost V 4 bases and J 10 bases; bases outside gene matches: 10. The chain's CDR3 is CASSSESDRAKLFF. In DNA, the CDR3 is TGTGCCAGCAGCTCTGAATCCGACAGGGCAAAACTGTTTTTT.

CDR3 in amino acids: CASSQEVGGFDYGYTF. CDR3 nucleotides: TGTGCCAGCAGCCAAGAAGTTGGGGGCTTTGACTATGGCTACACCTTC. This sequence joins TRBV14 and TRBJ1-2; TRBD1 is a possible D gene (6 bases). Germline CDR1 SGHDN, CDR2 FVKESK. The ends were cut back, 0 bases at V and 3 bases at J, with 14 bases in the middle. This CDR3 spans 16 amino acids.

The V gene is TRBV28, the J gene TRBJ2-7, with 9 bases aligning to TRBD2. CDR1 is MDHEN, CDR2 SYDVKM, per germline. The CDR3 runs to 15 residues. J was trimmed by 0 bases and V by 6 bases; bases with no gene match: 6. In nucleotides, the CDR3 is TGTGCCAGCAGCTTGCGGGGGGGAATCTCCTACGAGCAGTACTTC. It translates to CASSLRGGISYEQYF.

The CDR3: CASSLRGRETQYF. For the CDR3, the DNA is TGTGCCAGCAGTTTAAGGGGCAGGGAGACCCAGTACTTC. The chain joins TRBV27 to TRBJ2-5; possibly TRBD1 for D (5 bases). The V gene's germline CDR1 is MNHEY and CDR2 SMNVEV (reference sequence). Trimming cost V 2 bases and J 5 bases, with 9 bases left between them. The CDR3 extends over 13 amino acids.

The V and J genes are TRBV27 and TRBJ1-1; 10 nucleotides align to TRBD1. V shed 5 bases, J shed 5 bases, and the junction held 5 bases outside the gene matches. Germline lookup yields CDR1 MNHEY and CDR2 SMNVEV (reference sequence). The length of the CDR3 is 14 residues. The CDR3 protein is CASSPDRGRTEAFF. CDR3 in DNA: TGTGCCAGCAGTCCGGACAGGGGGAGGACTGAAGCTTTCTTT.

Only a few counts were recorded for this clone. The genes are TRBV9 and TRBJ2-5; 7 bases are a match to TRBD2. The germline V gene has CDR1 SGDLS and CDR2 YYNGEE. V lost 0 bases, J lost 4 bases, and 6 bases stayed unmatched. The CDR3 consists of 15 residues. DNA of the CDR3: TGTGCCAGCAGCGTAGTGGGGGGGTGGGCAGAGACCCAGTACTTC. Translating gives CASSVVGGWAETQYF.

The rearrangement links TRBV13 to TRBJ1-1, with no clear D. CDR1 is PRHDT, CDR2 FYEKMQ, per germline (reference sequence). The CDR3 has 14 amino acids. Trimming removed 3 bases at V and 10 bases at J, with 18 bases between. CDR3 protein: CASSLPAPKSGAFF. The CDR3, as DNA: TGTGCCAGCAGCTTGCCGGCCCCCAAATCAGGAGCTTTCTTT.

This chain connects TRBV7-2 to TRBJ1-1, with TRBD1 as a possible D gene (5 bases). CDR1 is SGHTA and CDR2 is FQGNSA in the germline V gene. This CDR3 region has 13 residues. Trimming removed 7 bases at V and 7 bases at J, with 16 bases between. CDR3 coding DNA: TGTGCCAGCATCAGTCTTGGGGGGGGTGAAGCTTTCTTT. The encoded protein is CASISLGGGEAFF.

This clone is termed medium-sized. J is TRBJ2-7 and V is TRBV19; 12 bases map to TRBD2. This CDR3 is built from 15 residues. Germline CDR1 is LNHDA and CDR2 is SQIVND (reference sequence). V was clipped by 5 bases and J by 7 bases; unmatched bases: 9. CDR3 sequence: CASSGLAGGFEEQYF. CDR3 sequence (DNA): TGTGCCAGTAGTGGGCTAGCGGGAGGGTTTGAAGAGCAGTACTTC.

This clone was detected only a few times. V gene TRBV11-2 combines with J gene TRBJ2-1; D might be TRBD1 (6 bases). The CDR3 runs 18 residues. V was cut by 6 bases and J by 5 bases, with 26 bases left in between. Germline-derived CDR1 and CDR2 are SGHAT and FQNNGV. The CDR3 DNA reads as TGTGCCAGCAGTTATATTTTAGGGAGTGGGGGCACACACAATGAGCAGTTCTTC. The encoded protein is CASSYILGSGGTHNEQFF.

The genes are TRBV28 and TRBJ2-7, with D tentatively TRBD1 (6 bases). The CDR3 has 15 residues. The V and J ends lost 4 bases and 4 bases respectively, with 17 bases between them. The germline V gene has CDR1 MDHEN and CDR2 SYDVKM. DNA of the CDR3: TGTGCCAGCAGTTCAACGGGACAAGGGGAGTACGAGCAGTACTTC. Translated: CASSSTGQGEYEQYF.

The chain joins TRBV7-2 to TRBJ1-5; weak D call: TRBD1 (5 bases). V lost 5 bases to trimming and J lost 0 bases, with 8 bases between them. This CDR3 has 14 amino acids. Germline CDR1 SGHTA, CDR2 FQGNSA. CDR3 coding DNA: TGTGCCAGCAGCACACAGGTTAGCAATCAGCCCCAGCATTTT. It is translated as CASSTQVSNQPQHF.

The chain is built from TRBV2 and TRBJ1-3; 8 nucleotides agree with TRBD1. J lost 3 bases, V lost 10 bases, and 2 bases had no gene match. Looked up from germline, CDR1 is SNHLY and CDR2 is FYNNEI. The CDR3 extends over 12 amino acids. CDR3 coding DNA: TGTGCCACAGGGGGCAATGGAAACACCATATATTTT. This codes for CATGGNGNTIYF.

This clone was seen once. This rearrangement joins TRBV27 to TRBJ1-1; the D gene is possibly TRBD1 (5 bases). The CDR3 loop spans 13 amino acids. Germline V gene lookup returns CDR1 MNHEY and CDR2 SMNVEV (reference sequence). V was clipped by 2 bases and J by 11 bases, with 15 bases between them. CDR3 in amino acids: CASSLDAGPGAFF. CDR3 nucleotide sequence: TGTGCCAGCAGTTTAGACGCAGGGCCTGGGGCTTTCTTT.

V is TRBV27 and J is TRBJ2-6, with 11 bases fitting TRBD1. After removal of 8 bases from V and 4 bases from J, the junction contained 10 bases not matched to a gene. CDR1 is MNHEY, CDR2 SMNVEV, per germline (reference sequence). The CDR3 length is 17 residues. CDR3 in amino acids: CASLLRDRGRGANVLTF. The CDR3 DNA sequence: TGTGCCAGCCTCCTCCGGGACAGGGGGAGGGGGGCCAACGTCCTGACTTTC.

J is TRBJ2-3 and V is TRBV15, with D perhaps TRBD1 (8 bases). Per the germline V gene, CDR1 is LNHNV and CDR2 is YYDKDF (reference sequence). Trimming took 2 bases from V and 2 from J, leaving 23 bases between them. The CDR3 sequence is 19 residues long. This CDR3 reads CATSRRQGREKRTTDTQYF. CDR3 DNA sequence: TGTGCCACCAGCAGACGACAGGGGCGGGAGAAGCGGACCACAGATACGCAGTATTTT.